The sequence of this T cell receptor beta chain was determined in a study of shared clonotypes between healthy human individuals. Assay used: immunoSEQ multiplex PCR; TCRdb lists only in-frame clones, some missing. In the table there are about 1.1 million clones, 60% to 80% of which are singletons. This clone was recorded a few times. The germline gives CDR1 SGHTA, CDR2 FQGNSA. The CDR3 runs 11 residues. Deletions cut 4 bases from V and 9 bases from J, with 10 bases between. The chain combines TRBV7-2 with TRBJ2-7; possible D gene TRBD2, 6 bases. The sequence was obtained from a young man in good health. Some clones in this sample may be carry-over from other donors' samples. The sequenced sample consisted of memory CD4+ T cells from PBMCs. Subset indicated: CD45RA-negative fraction. CDR3 DNA sequence: TGTGCCAGCAGCTCTGTGGGGGGGCAGTACTTC. Translating gives CASSSVGGQYF.